Below are 22 T cell receptor beta chains sequenced from a single sample in a study of vaccination and CD4 T cells after COVID-19 (dated by TCRdb to between 2021 and 2023). For these TCRs, the target antigens are not known. The method behind the library was PCR. Sequencing was performed on an Illumina iSeq 100. DNA from cultured CD4+ T cells underwent TCR sequencing with the Oncomine TCR Beta short-read assay at the Johns Hopkins FTIC core. The public reads were reanalyzed by TCRdb: fastp trimming at Q25, MiXCR alignment, in-frame beta chains only. Each entry merges the rows of one CDR3 protein and shows their most common DNA and genes. The sample has around 9,600 distinct CDR3 sequences on record, under 60% of them singletons. Over 20% of the sample lies in the top ten. The treatment or condition label for this specimen denotes: approximately 9-day PBMC culture with coronavirus spike peptide pools or control peptides (ViraFEST assay).

The source material was CD4+ T cells from blood, cultured in vitro. The receptors shown here come from a human donor who had recovered from COVID-19.

J is TRBJ1-2 and V is TRBV7-2, with 8 bases identical to TRBD1. V shed 3 bases and J 6 bases; nucleotides not matched to a gene: 6. Germline V CDR1 and CDR2: SGHTA, FQGNSA. The CDR3 sequence is 14 residues long. Here the CDR3 DNA reads TGTGCCAGCAGCTTGGCGACAGGGGCTCATGGCTACACCTTC. Translated: CASSLATGAHGYTF.

The chain carries TRBV4-3 and TRBJ2-3, with 13 bases fitting TRBD2. The length of the CDR3 is 16 residues. J gave up 7 bases and V 2 bases, and 6 bases lay outside the gene matches. Germline lookup yields CDR1 LGHNA and CDR2 YSLEER. CDR3 bases: TGCGCCAGCAGCCAAATACTAGCGGGGGGGCCTCATACGCAGTATTTT. Protein product: CASSQILAGGPHTQYF.

This clonotype appeared a few times. The gene calls are TRBV20-1 and TRBJ1-1; the D gene is possibly TRBD1 (6 bases). Germline lookup yields CDR1 DFQATT and CDR2 SNEGSKA (reference sequence). The CDR3 has 13 amino acids. The V gene lost 3 bases and the J gene lost 4 bases, with 12 bases spanning the gap. The CDR3 reads CSASPGDLTEAFF. The DNA for the CDR3 is TGCAGTGCTAGTCCAGGGGATCTCACTGAAGCTTTCTTT.

This clonotype showed up just a few times. The chain recombines TRBV20-1 with TRBJ1-2; a weak D match, TRBD1 (6 bases). The CDR3 loop spans 15 amino acids. Trimming removed 0 bases at V and 7 bases at J, with 18 bases between. The germline V gene has CDR1 DFQATT and CDR2 SNEGSKA (reference sequence). The CDR3 DNA reads as TGCAGTGCTAGAGATCTCGGGGGCGGAGTCGGTGGCTACACCTTC. Its translation is CSARDLGGGVGGYTF.

V gene TRBV19 combines with J gene TRBJ1-1, with D possibly being TRBD1 (5 bases). Trimming pared 2 bases from V and 8 bases from J, leaving 12 bases between. Germline CDR1 is LNHDA and CDR2 is SQIVND (reference sequence). The CDR3 extends over 13 amino acids. CDR3 region: CASSITGGGEAFF. Written as DNA, the CDR3 is TGTGCCAGTAGTATAACCGGGGGTGGGGAAGCTTTCTTT.

The chain couples TRBV11-3 to TRBJ2-5; D gene unclear. Germline V gene sequence: CDR1 SGHNT, CDR2 YENEEA. Trimming left V 2 bases short and J 2 bases short, with 12 bases between. The CDR3 is 15 residues long. CDR3 amino acids: CASSLFQAPQETQYF. CDR3 DNA: TGTGCCAGCAGCTTATTCCAGGCCCCACAAGAGACCCAGTACTTC.

The chain combines TRBV7-2 with TRBJ1-1; 9 nucleotides line up with TRBD1. Trimming cost V 7 bases and J 5 bases; bases outside gene matches: 8. Germline CDR1 SGHTA, CDR2 FQGNSA. The CDR3 runs 14 residues. DNA for the CDR3: TGTGCCAGCACCCAACAGGGGGCCGGGACTGAAGCTTTCTTT. It yields the protein CASTQQGAGTEAFF. The full variable domain, in which reference TRBV7-2 and TRBJ1-1 provide the parts outside the CDR3, is GAGVSQSPSNKVTEKGKDVELRCDPISGHTALYWYRQSLGQGLEFLIYFQGNSAPDKSGLPSDRFSAERTGGSVSTLTIQRTQQEDSAVYLCASTQQGAGTEAFFGQGTRLTVV.

The CDR3 coding sequence is TGTGCCTGGAGCAATAGGGACAGGCTGAGGAGTGGCTACACCTTC. Its protein is CAWSNRDRLRSGYTF. The chain combines TRBV30 with TRBJ1-2; TRBD1 matches 8 bases. The CDR3 sequence is 15 residues long. CDR1 and CDR2 (germline): GTSNPN, SVGIG (reference sequence). Trimming cost V 3 bases and J 7 bases; bases outside gene matches: 13.

The rearrangement links TRBV7-9 to TRBJ1-1; TRBD1 might be the D (6 bases). The CDR3 has 14 residues. Germline CDR1 and CDR2: SEHNR and FQNEAQ (reference sequence). Trimming pared 1 base from V and 4 bases from J, leaving 10 bases between. CDR3 in DNA: TGTGCCAGCAGCTTAGACAGGGTCGGCACTGAAGCTTTCTTT. This codes for CASSLDRVGTEAFF. The entire variable domain, with the rest obtained from reference TRBV7-9 and TRBJ1-1, is as follows: DTGVSQNPRHKITKRGQNVTFRCDPISEHNRLYWYRQTLGQGPEFLTYFQNEAQLEKSRLLSDRFSAERPKGSFSTLEIQRTEQGDSAMYLCASSLDRVGTEAFFGQGTRLTVV.

This clonotype occurred a few times. The chain carries TRBV7-9 and TRBJ1-1; D is undetermined. The germline V gene encodes CDR1 SEHNR and CDR2 FQNEAQ (reference sequence). V was clipped by 6 bases and J by 0 bases, with 17 bases between them. CDR3 size: 16 residues. The CDR3 coding sequence is TGTGCCAGCAGGCACAGTCGACCCCTTATGAACACTGAAGCTTTCTTT. Translating it yields CASRHSRPLMNTEAFF.

A few counts support this clonotype. The junction departs from the called germline gene at one end, perhaps through a read error. V usage is TRBV2 and J usage is TRBJ2-3; D perhaps matches TRBD2 (6 bases). Germline CDR1 reads SNHLY; CDR2 reads FYNNEI. This CDR3 is built from 15 residues. The CDR3 here is CASREGGSSTDTQYF. The DNA of the CDR3 is TGTGCCAGCAGGGAAGGAGGGTCTTCCACAGATACGCAGTATTTT.

In this sample, this clonotype turned up a few times. The chain recombines TRBV7-2 with TRBJ2-3; a possible D gene is TRBD2 (5 bases). Trimming shortened V by 4 bases and J by 6 bases, and 8 bases separated the two germline ends. The CDR3 has 12 residues. CDR1 is SGHTA and CDR2 is FQGNSA in the germline V gene. CDR3 residues: CASSSGWDTQYF. The CDR3 nucleotides read TGTGCCAGCAGCTCGGGGTGGGATACGCAGTATTTT.

The chain employs TRBV7-9 and TRBJ2-3; TRBD2 matches at 9 bases. CDR3 length equals 15 residues. V dropped 1 base and J dropped 6; count of bases not matched to a gene: 5. Looked up from germline, CDR1 is SEHNR and CDR2 is FQNEAQ (reference sequence). The CDR3 protein is CASSLVAGGRDTQYF. The CDR3 DNA follows: TGTGCCAGCAGCTTAGTCGCGGGGGGGCGTGATACGCAGTATTTT.

Comments on this clonotype: One junction end does not reproduce the germline sequence, and a read error may be involved. The rearrangement uses TRBV27 and TRBJ1-5; the D gene is possibly TRBD1 (6 bases). CDR1 and CDR2 from the germline V gene are MNHEY and SMNVEV (reference sequence). This CDR3 is 15 amino acids long. The DNA for the CDR3 is TGTGCTAGCAGTAAGGGGGGGTATAGCAATCAGCCCCAGCATTTT. Translated, it gives CASSKGGYSNQPQHF.

The chain joins TRBV30 to TRBJ1-2, with a weak D call TRBD1 (6 bases). Germline CDR1 and CDR2: GTSNPN and SVGIG (reference sequence). CDR3 length: 13 amino acids. The V gene lost 6 bases and the J gene lost 4 bases, with 15 bases spanning the gap. The CDR3, as DNA: TGTGCCTGCAACCCACCGGACAGCTATGGCTACACCTTC. Translated: CACNPPDSYGYTF.

The chain links TRBV6-2 or TRBV6-3 to TRBJ2-5; 7 nucleotides agree with TRBD2. Looked up from germline, CDR1 is MNHEY and CDR2 is SVGEGT. Losses at the gene ends were 2 bases for V and 5 bases for J; bases not matched to a gene: 11. The CDR3 spans 16 residues. The CDR3 loop reads CASSYPSGASRETQYF. The CDR3 DNA sequence: TGTGCCAGCAGTTACCCCAGCGGGGCGAGTCGGGAGACCCAGTACTTC.

This chain links TRBV20-1 with TRBJ2-5; D possibly corresponds to TRBD2 (6 bases). Germline assignment: CDR1 DFQATT and CDR2 SNEGSKA (reference sequence). The CDR3 is made up of 14 amino acids. The V gene lost 0 bases and the J gene lost 5 bases, with 13 bases spanning the gap. The CDR3 DNA reads as TGCAGTGCTAGAGATCCCAGGGCGGGGGAGACCCAGTACTTC. Its protein is CSARDPRAGETQYF.

The V gene is TRBV12-3 or TRBV12-4, the J gene TRBJ1-5; D not resolved. The CDR3 is 15 residues long. The V and J ends lost 1 base and 0 bases respectively, with 7 bases between them. The CDR3 DNA reads as TGTGCCAGCAGTTTAGAAAGTTATAGCAATCAGCCCCAGCATTTT. Its protein product is CASSLESYSNQPQHF.

The sample holds a few counts of this clonotype. V is TRBV11-2 and J is TRBJ1-2, with a possible D match to TRBD1 (5 bases). CDR1 and CDR2 from the germline V gene are SGHAT and FQNNGV. Trimming removed 0 bases at V and 5 bases at J, with 13 bases between. This CDR3 contains 15 residues. CDR3 nucleotide sequence: TGTGCCAGCAGCTTAGAGGTCGGGGGGAAATATGGCTACACCTTC. Translating gives CASSLEVGGKYGYTF.

The CDR3 nucleotides are TGTGCCAGCAGCCCGGGACAGACCTACGAGCAGTACTTC. This codes for CASSPGQTYEQYF. The chain has TRBV5-6 and TRBJ2-7, with 7 bases that match TRBD1. The CDR3 length is 13 residues. The germline V gene encodes CDR1 SGHDT and CDR2 YYEEEE. Trimming at V came to 4 bases and at J to 2 bases, leaving 3 bases not matched to a gene.

The chain links TRBV20-1 to TRBJ1-1, with a weak D call TRBD1 (6 bases). Trimming pared 0 bases from V and 5 bases from J, leaving 13 bases between. The germline V gene encodes CDR1 DFQATT and CDR2 SNEGSKA (reference sequence). This CDR3 spans 14 amino acids. CDR3 sequence: CSARDGRGRTEAFF. CDR3 in DNA: TGCAGTGCTAGAGACGGCAGGGGTCGGACTGAAGCTTTCTTT.

The V and J genes are TRBV30 and TRBJ1-1; no definite D call. The CDR3 runs 15 residues. Trimming stripped 3 bases from V and 0 bases from J, with 14 bases between. Germline V lookup: CDR1 GTSNPN, CDR2 SVGIG (reference sequence). The CDR3 reads CAWSPPGLMNTEAFF. DNA for the CDR3: TGTGCCTGGAGCCCCCCCGGGCTGATGAACACTGAAGCTTTCTTT.